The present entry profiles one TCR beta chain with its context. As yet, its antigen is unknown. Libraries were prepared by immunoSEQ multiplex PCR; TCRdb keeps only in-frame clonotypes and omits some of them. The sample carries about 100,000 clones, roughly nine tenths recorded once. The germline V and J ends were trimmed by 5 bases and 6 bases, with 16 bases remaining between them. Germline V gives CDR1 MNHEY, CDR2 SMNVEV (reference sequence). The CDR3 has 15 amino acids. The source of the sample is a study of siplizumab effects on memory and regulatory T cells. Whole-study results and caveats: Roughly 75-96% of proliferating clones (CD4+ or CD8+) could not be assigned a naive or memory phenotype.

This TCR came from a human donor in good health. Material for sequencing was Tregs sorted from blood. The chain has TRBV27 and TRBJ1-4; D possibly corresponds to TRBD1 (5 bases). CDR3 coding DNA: TGTGCCAGCAGTATGACCGGTGCAGGGTATGAAAAACTGTTTTTT. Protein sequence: CASSMTGAGYEKLFF.